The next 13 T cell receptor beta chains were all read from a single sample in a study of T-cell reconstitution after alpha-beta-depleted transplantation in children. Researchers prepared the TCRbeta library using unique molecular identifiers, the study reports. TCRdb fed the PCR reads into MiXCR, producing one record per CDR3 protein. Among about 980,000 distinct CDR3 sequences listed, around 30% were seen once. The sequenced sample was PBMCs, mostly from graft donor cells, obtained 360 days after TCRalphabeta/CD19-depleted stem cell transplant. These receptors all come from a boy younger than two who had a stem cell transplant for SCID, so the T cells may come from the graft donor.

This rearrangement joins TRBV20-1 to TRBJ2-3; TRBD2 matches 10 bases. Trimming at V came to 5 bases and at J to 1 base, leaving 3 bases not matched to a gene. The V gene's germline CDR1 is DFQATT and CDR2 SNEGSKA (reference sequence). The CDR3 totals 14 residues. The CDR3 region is CSALAGARTDTQYF. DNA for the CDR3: TGCAGTGCTCTAGCGGGGGCCCGCACAGATACGCAGTATTTT.

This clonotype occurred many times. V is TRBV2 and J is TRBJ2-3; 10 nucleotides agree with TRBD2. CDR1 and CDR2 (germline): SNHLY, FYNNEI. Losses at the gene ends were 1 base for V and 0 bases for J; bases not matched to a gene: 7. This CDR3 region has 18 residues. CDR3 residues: CASSEGAGGPLSTDTQYF. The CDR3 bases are TGTGCCAGCAGTGAAGGAGCGGGGGGGCCCCTTAGCACAGATACGCAGTATTTT. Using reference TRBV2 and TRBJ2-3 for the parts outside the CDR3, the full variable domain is EPEVTQTPSHQVTQMGQEVILRCVPISNHLYFYWYRQILGQKVEFLVSFYNNEISEKSEIFDDQFSVERPDGSNFTLKIRSTKLEDSAMYFCASSEGAGGPLSTDTQYFGPGTRLTVL.

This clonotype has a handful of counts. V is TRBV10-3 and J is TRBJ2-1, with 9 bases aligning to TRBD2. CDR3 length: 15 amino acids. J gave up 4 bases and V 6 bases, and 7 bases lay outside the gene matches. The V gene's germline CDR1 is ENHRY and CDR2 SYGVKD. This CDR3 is CAIREGLASYNEQFF. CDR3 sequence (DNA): TGTGCCATCAGGGAAGGACTAGCGTCATACAATGAGCAGTTCTTC.

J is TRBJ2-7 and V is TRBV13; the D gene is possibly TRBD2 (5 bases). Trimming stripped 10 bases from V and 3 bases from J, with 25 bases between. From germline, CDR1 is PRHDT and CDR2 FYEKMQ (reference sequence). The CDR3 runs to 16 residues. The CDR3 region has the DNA TGTGCCATGGGCCCCGGGCTCCTCTCGGGGTTCTACGAGCAGTACTTC. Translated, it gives CAMGPGLLSGFYEQYF.

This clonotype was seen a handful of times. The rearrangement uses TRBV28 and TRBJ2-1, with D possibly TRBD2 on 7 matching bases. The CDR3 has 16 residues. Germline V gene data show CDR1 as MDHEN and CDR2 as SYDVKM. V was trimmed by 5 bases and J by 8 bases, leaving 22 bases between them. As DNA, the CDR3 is TGTGCCAGCAGTACCCCATACAGGGAGGGTAGGTATGAGCAGTTCTTC. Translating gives CASSTPYREGRYEQFF.

The CDR3 bases are TGTGCCAGCACCTTGTCAACAGGGGGGCTATACAATGAGCAGTTCTTC. Protein product: CASTLSTGGLYNEQFF. This chain joins TRBV12-3 or TRBV12-4 and TRBJ2-1; 8 positions agree with TRBD1. V shed 7 bases, J shed 4 bases, and the junction held 12 bases outside the gene matches. This CDR3 has 16 residues.

The CDR3 coding sequence is TGCGCCAGCAGTGGCCCTAGCGGGGGGAGGATAGATACGCAGTATTTT. Its protein is CASSGPSGGRIDTQYF. This rearrangement joins TRBV5-1 to TRBJ2-3, with 11 bases matching TRBD2. With 5 bases clipped from V and 5 bases from J, the junction kept 10 bases outside the gene matches. Germline V lookup: CDR1 SGHRS, CDR2 YFSETQ. This CDR3 spans 16 amino acids.

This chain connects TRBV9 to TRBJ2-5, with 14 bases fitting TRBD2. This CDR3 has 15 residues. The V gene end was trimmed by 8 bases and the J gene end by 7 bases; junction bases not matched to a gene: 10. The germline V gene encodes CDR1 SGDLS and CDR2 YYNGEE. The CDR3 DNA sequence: TGTGCCAGTTCGAAGGAAGGGACTAGCGGGGGGACCCAGTACTTC. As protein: CASSKEGTSGGTQYF.

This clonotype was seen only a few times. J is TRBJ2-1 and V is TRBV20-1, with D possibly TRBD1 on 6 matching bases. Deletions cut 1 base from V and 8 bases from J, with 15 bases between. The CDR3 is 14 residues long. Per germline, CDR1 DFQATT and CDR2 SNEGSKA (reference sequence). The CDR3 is CSARVRGRGDEQFF. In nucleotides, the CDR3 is TGCAGTGCTAGAGTCCGTGGCAGGGGAGATGAGCAGTTCTTC.

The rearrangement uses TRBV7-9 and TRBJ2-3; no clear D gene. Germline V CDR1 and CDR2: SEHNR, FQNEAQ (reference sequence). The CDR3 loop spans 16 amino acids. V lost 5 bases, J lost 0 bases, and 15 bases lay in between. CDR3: CASSRRLKASTDTQYF. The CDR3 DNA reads TGTGCCAGCAGCCGTCGCTTGAAGGCTAGCACAGATACGCAGTATTTT.

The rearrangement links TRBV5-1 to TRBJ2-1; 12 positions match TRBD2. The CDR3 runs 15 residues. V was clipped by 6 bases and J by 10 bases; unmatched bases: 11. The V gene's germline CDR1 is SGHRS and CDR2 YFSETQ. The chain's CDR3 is CASTTSGGRFREQFF. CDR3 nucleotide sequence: TGCGCCAGCACCACTAGCGGGGGGCGTTTCCGCGAGCAGTTCTTC.

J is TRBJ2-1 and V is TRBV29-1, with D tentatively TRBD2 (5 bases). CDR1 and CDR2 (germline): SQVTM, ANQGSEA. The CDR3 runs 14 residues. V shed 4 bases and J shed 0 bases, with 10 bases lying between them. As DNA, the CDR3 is TGCAGCGTTGGTCGGGGTGGCTCCTACAATGAGCAGTTCTTC. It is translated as CSVGRGGSYNEQFF.

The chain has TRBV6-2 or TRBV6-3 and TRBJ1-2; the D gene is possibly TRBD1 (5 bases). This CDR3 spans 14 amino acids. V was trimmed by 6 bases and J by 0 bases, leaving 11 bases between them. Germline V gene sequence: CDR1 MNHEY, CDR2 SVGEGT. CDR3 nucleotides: TGTGCCAGCAGACGGACACCAGCTAACTATGGCTACACCTTC. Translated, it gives CASRRTPANYGYTF.